The 9 T cell receptor beta chains below were found in one sample sequenced in a study of response to subunit inactivated influenza vaccine. TCRdb called the RT-PCR reads again in MiXCR, with one record for every CDR3 protein. Of over 450,000 distinct CDR3 sequences listed, 13% are singletons. Material: PBMCs from blood, obtained about 40 days after vaccination. Receptors were obtained from a man between 50 and 59 years old who received an inactivated influenza vaccine.

This clonotype was seen a handful of times. CDR3 in amino acids: CASSPGQWGLGGYTF. Written as DNA, the CDR3 is TGTGCCAGCAGCCCGGGACAGTGGGGCTTAGGGGGCTACACCTTC. The V gene is TRBV9, the J gene TRBJ1-2; 7 bases match TRBD1. CDR1 is SGDLS, CDR2 YYNGEE, per germline. The CDR3 length is 15 residues. The J segment lost 8 bases and the V segment lost 4 bases, leaving 14 bases of the junction unmatched. Complete variable domain (other parts from reference TRBV9 and TRBJ1-2): DSGVTQTPKHLITATGQRVTLRCSPRSGDLSVYWYQQSLDQGLQFLIQYYNGEERAKGNILERFSAQQFPDLHSELNLSSLELGDSALYFCASSPGQWGLGGYTFGSGTRLTVV.

This chain links TRBV9 with TRBJ1-5, with D unresolved. V gave up 0 bases and J gave up 0 bases, with 4 bases separating them. CDR3 length: 14 residues. Germline loops: CDR1 SGDLS, CDR2 YYNGEE. The CDR3 spells CASSVGNSNQPQHF. CDR3 in DNA: TGTGCCAGCAGCGTAGGAAATAGCAATCAGCCCCAGCATTTT.

This clonotype has a handful of counts. The chain couples TRBV11-2 to TRBJ2-3; D not resolved. The V and J ends lost 5 bases and 1 base respectively, with 10 bases between them. From germline, CDR1 is SGHAT and CDR2 FQNNGV. The CDR3 runs to 14 residues. The CDR3 DNA is TGTGCCAGCAGCGGCTTGTTGGGCACAGATACGCAGTATTTT. Translation: CASSGLLGTDTQYF.

There are many counts of this clonotype. The V gene is TRBV5-4, the J gene TRBJ2-1, with TRBD2 matching 12 bases. Germline V lookup: CDR1 SGHNT, CDR2 YYREEE (reference sequence). V lost 2 bases, J lost 0 bases, and 9 bases stayed unmatched. The CDR3 spans 19 residues. The CDR3 here is CASSFRLAGVPSSYNEQFF. DNA of the CDR3: TGTGCCAGCAGCTTCCGACTAGCGGGGGTTCCTAGCTCCTACAATGAGCAGTTCTTC. Together with reference TRBV5-4 and TRBJ2-1, the CDR3 gives the full variable domain: ETGVTQSPTHLIKTRGQQVTLRCSSQSGHNTVSWYQQALGQGPQFIFQYYREEENGRGNFPPRFSGLQFPNYSSELNVNALELDDSALYLCASSFRLAGVPSSYNEQFFGPGTRLTVL.

This clonotype was found a few times. This chain links TRBV12-3 or TRBV12-4 with TRBJ2-3; unclear D gene. The CDR3 extends over 15 amino acids. V lost 3 bases, J lost 3 bases, and 13 bases lay in between. CDR3 in amino acids: CASSFVAVVTDTQYF. The CDR3 DNA reads TGTGCCAGCAGTTTTGTGGCAGTTGTAACAGATACGCAGTATTTT.

The chain carries TRBV7-2 and TRBJ2-7; 7 bases fit TRBD1. After removal of 4 bases from V and 0 bases from J, the junction contained 6 bases not matched to a gene. CDR1 is SGHTA and CDR2 is FQGNSA in the germline V gene. This CDR3 is 15 amino acids long. CDR3 protein: CASSSHRGSSYEQYF. The CDR3, as DNA: TGTGCCAGCAGCTCGCACAGGGGTAGCTCCTACGAGCAGTACTTC.

This clonotype was seen a few times. The chain carries TRBV2 and TRBJ2-1; D is ambiguous. Germline values: CDR1 SNHLY, CDR2 FYNNEI. V shed 3 bases and J shed 6 bases, with 15 bases lying between them. The length of the CDR3 is 15 residues. This CDR3 is CASSDDAGVGNEQFF. DNA for the CDR3: TGTGCCAGCAGTGATGACGCTGGGGTCGGCAATGAGCAGTTCTTC.

A few counts support this clonotype. The rearrangement links TRBV7-6 to TRBJ2-1, with 7 nucleotides matching TRBD2. Germline assignment: CDR1 SGHVS and CDR2 FNYEAQ. The CDR3 sequence is 16 residues long. J lost 6 bases, V lost 5 bases, and 13 bases had no gene match. Written as DNA, the CDR3 is TGTGCCAGCAGCCTTGGACTAGGAGGAGGGCCCAATGAGCAGTTCTTC. Translating it yields CASSLGLGGGPNEQFF.

This clonotype was recorded a few times. The V and J genes are TRBV20-1 and TRBJ2-5; the match to TRBD2 covers 7 bases. Per the germline V gene, CDR1 is DFQATT and CDR2 is SNEGSKA (reference sequence). The CDR3 is made up of 13 amino acids. Germline trimming cut 5 bases from V and 3 bases from J; bases unmatched to any gene: 6. The CDR3: CSAPTSDKETQYF. In DNA, the CDR3 is TGCAGTGCTCCAACTAGCGACAAAGAGACCCAGTACTTC.